This TCR beta chain was documented in a study of blood T cell repertoires in COVID-19. About the study: Sample material is recorded as cDNA or gDNA derived from T cells, B-cell-depleted T cells, or PBMCs.

CDR3 length: 18 residues. V gave up 3 bases and J gave up 0 bases, with 21 bases separating them. The germline V gene has CDR1 DFQATT and CDR2 SNEGSKA (reference sequence). Original methodology: Estimated nucleated cell counts came from reference gene primer amplification. Generated by immunoSEQ multiplex PCR, the TCRdb table keeps only in-frame clones and is missing some. For V, J and clone size, that table is used; D and trimming come from the DNA. The sample carries tens of thousands of clones, more than 80% recorded once. This TCR was sampled from a human donor in a cohort sampled during active COVID-19. The sequencing input was peripheral blood. The chain combines TRBV20-1 with TRBJ1-3; a possible D gene is TRBD1 (6 bases). The CDR3 is CSASRPGDRGSSGNTIYF. Here the CDR3 DNA reads TGCAGTGCTAGTAGGCCAGGGGATAGAGGGTCCTCTGGAAACACCATATATTTT.